One and the same sample provided the 32 T cell receptor beta chains below, sequenced in a study of early T cells in non-severe SARS-CoV-2 infection. Using its own MiXCR run on the 5' RACE reads, TCRdb lists one record per CDR3 protein. The profile covers some 73,000 distinct CDR3 sequences, with more than 10% appearing a single time and roughly 3.1% taken by the ten largest. Sequencing used whole blood. These receptors came from an adult who was a healthcare worker with PCR-confirmed SARS-CoV-2 infection or an uninfected control (not recorded which).

V is TRBV5-1 and J is TRBJ2-5; tentative D call: TRBD2 (6 bases). Germline V gives CDR1 SGHRS, CDR2 YFSETQ. Deletions cut 4 bases from V and 1 base from J, with 17 bases between. This CDR3 is 16 amino acids long. The CDR3 nucleotides are TGCGCCAGCAGCCCAAAGCGGGTTGACCTCCAAGAGACCCAGTACTTC. It is translated as CASSPKRVDLQETQYF.

J is TRBJ1-5 and V is TRBV29-1; D remains ambiguous. The germline V gene has CDR1 SQVTM and CDR2 ANQGSEA. With 1 base removed from V and 9 bases from J, the gap between germline ends came to 16 bases. The CDR3 contains 14 residues. The CDR3 DNA sequence: TGCAGCGTTGAAGGAAAAAGGGCTTGGGGGCCCCAGCATTTT. Amino acid sequence: CSVEGKRAWGPQHF. Using reference TRBV29-1 and TRBJ1-5 for the parts outside the CDR3, the full variable domain is SAVISQKPSRDICQRGTSLTIQCQVDSQVTMMFWYRQQPGQSLTLIATANQGSEATYESGFVIDKFPISRPNLTFSTLTVSNMSPEDSSIYLCSVEGKRAWGPQHFGDGTRLSIL.

This chain links TRBV9 with TRBJ2-7, with 10 bases fitting TRBD2. The CDR3 totals 15 residues. Losses at the gene ends were 2 bases for V and 2 bases for J; bases not matched to a gene: 4. Germline V lookup: CDR1 SGDLS, CDR2 YYNGEE. Written as DNA, the CDR3 is TGTGCCAGCAGCGTCTCAGCGGGAGGGACCTACGAGCAGTACTTC. This codes for CASSVSAGGTYEQYF.

This chain connects TRBV6-2 or TRBV6-3 to TRBJ1-1, with D hard to call. Germline loops: CDR1 MNHEY, CDR2 SVGEGT. This CDR3 comprises 15 residues. Trimming pared 4 bases from V and 6 bases from J, leaving 18 bases between. The CDR3 spells CASSLAVPRVPEAFF. The CDR3 DNA reads as TGTGCCAGCAGTTTGGCAGTGCCGAGAGTGCCTGAAGCTTTCTTT.

This clonotype was picked up a small number of times. This chain uses TRBV25-1 with TRBJ2-7; weak D call: TRBD2 (6 bases). This CDR3 has 13 residues. The germline V gene has CDR1 MGHDK and CDR2 SYGVNS. V lost 6 bases and J lost 4, with 13 bases in between. This chain's CDR3 is CASSPTGSYEQYF. The CDR3 region has the DNA TGTGCCAGCAGCCCCACCGGGAGTTACGAGCAGTACTTC.

For the CDR3, the DNA is TGTGCCAGCAGTTACTCGAATCTAGCGGTCACAGATACGCAGTATTTT. This codes for CASSYSNLAVTDTQYF. The rearrangement uses TRBV6-6 and TRBJ2-3, with 7 bases that match TRBD2. This CDR3 comprises 16 residues. V lost 0 bases and J lost 2; bases outside the gene matches: 5. CDR1 is MNHNY and CDR2 is SVGAGI in the germline V gene (reference sequence).

This clonotype was counted ten times or more. The CDR3 region has the DNA TGTGCCAGCAGGCCTGGACAGATGAACACTGAAGCTTTCTTT. It encodes CASRPGQMNTEAFF. The chain recombines TRBV3-1 with TRBJ1-1, with a possible D match to TRBD1 (6 bases). The CDR3 consists of 14 residues. The germline V gene has CDR1 LGHDT and CDR2 YNNKEL (reference sequence). V was cut by 6 bases and J by 0 bases, with 11 bases left in between.

This clonotype has a handful of counts. The rearrangement uses TRBV27 and TRBJ1-3; D is possibly TRBD1 (5 bases). From germline, CDR1 is MNHEY and CDR2 SMNVEV (reference sequence). V was pared by 3 bases and J by 4 bases, with 16 bases between. There are 16 residues in the CDR3. CDR3 sequence (DNA): TGTGCCAGCAGTTTTCGTCTAGGGGCGGCAGGAAACACCATATATTTT. The encoded protein is CASSFRLGAAGNTIYF.

This clonotype was seen many times. V usage is TRBV15 and J usage is TRBJ2-2, with D possibly matching TRBD2 (6 bases). The CDR3 runs to 14 residues. Germline V gene sequence: CDR1 LNHNV, CDR2 YYDKDF (reference sequence). Trimming stripped 9 bases from V and 2 bases from J, with 13 bases between. As DNA, the CDR3 is TGTGCCACGAACGCGGGGCTTAACACCGGGGAGCTGTTTTTT. Translation gives CATNAGLNTGELFF.

The sample holds a few counts of this clonotype. The J gene is TRBJ1-1, the V gene TRBV7-9, with D possibly matching TRBD1 (5 bases). Trimming took 3 bases from V and 8 from J, leaving 13 bases between them. This CDR3 region has 13 residues. Germline V gene lookup returns CDR1 SEHNR and CDR2 FQNEAQ (reference sequence). Written as DNA, the CDR3 is TGTGCCAGCAGCTTGACAGAGGGCATCGAAGCTTTCTTT. Residues: CASSLTEGIEAFF. Full variable domain (missing parts from reference TRBV7-9 and TRBJ1-1): DTGVSQNPRHKITKRGQNVTFRCDPISEHNRLYWYRQTLGQGPEFLTYFQNEAQLEKSRLLSDRFSAERPKGSFSTLEIQRTEQGDSAMYLCASSLTEGIEAFFGQGTRLTVV.

This clonotype was found a few times. The rearrangement links TRBV7-9 to TRBJ2-1, with 10 bases identical to TRBD1. Per germline, CDR1 SEHNR and CDR2 FQNEAQ (reference sequence). V gave up 5 bases and J gave up 7 bases; unmatched junction bases: 8. The CDR3 is made up of 15 amino acids. The CDR3 bases are TGTGCCAGCAGCCGCAGGACAGGGGGAGAGAATGAGCAGTTCTTC. It translates to CASSRRTGGENEQFF.

This clonotype was observed many times. V and J are TRBV3-1 and TRBJ2-3, with D unclear. Germline CDR1 and CDR2: LGHDT and YNNKEL (reference sequence). The CDR3 totals 13 residues. The V end lost 5 bases, the J end lost 2 bases, and 8 bases lay between the germline ends. For the CDR3, the DNA is TGTGCCAGCAGCACCTTCCTCACAGATACGCAGTATTTT. It yields the protein CASSTFLTDTQYF.

Many counts were recorded for this clonotype. This sequence joins TRBV6-1 and TRBJ1-5, with D possibly being TRBD1 (6 bases). V gave up 8 bases and J gave up 3 bases, with 11 bases separating them. This CDR3 has 13 amino acids. The germline CDR1 and CDR2 sequences are MNHNS and SASEGT. The DNA of the CDR3 is TGTGCCAGCCGGGACACCTTCAATCAGCCCCAGCATTTT. Protein product: CASRDTFNQPQHF.

At least ten counts were recorded for this clonotype. J is TRBJ2-1 and V is TRBV14; D might be TRBD1 (5 bases). V gave up 4 bases and J gave up 4 bases, with 14 bases separating them. Germline V gene lookup returns CDR1 SGHDN and CDR2 FVKESK. The CDR3 consists of 15 residues. The CDR3 nucleotides are TGTGCCAGCAGCCGGGGCAGCCTGGAGTACAATGAGCAGTTCTTC. It codes for CASSRGSLEYNEQFF.

The chain combines TRBV2 with TRBJ2-7; TRBD1 or TRBD2 may be the D gene (6 bases each). The germline CDR1 and CDR2 sequences are SNHLY and FYNNEI. V was clipped by 6 bases and J by 2 bases, with 8 bases between them. The CDR3 runs to 12 residues. This chain's CDR3 is CASRGGPYEQYF. The CDR3 DNA reads as TGTGCCAGCAGGGGGGGCCCCTACGAGCAGTACTTC. The full variable domain, with the rest looked up from reference TRBV2 and TRBJ2-7, is EPEVTQTPSHQVTQMGQEVILRCVPISNHLYFYWYRQILGQKVEFLVSFYNNEISEKSEIFDDQFSVERPDGSNFTLKIRSTKLEDSAMYFCASRGGPYEQYFGPGTRLTVT.

On this clonotype: Being one base from a much bigger clone, this may be a read error. This chain uses TRBV5-4 with TRBJ2-1, with D possibly TRBD2 on 5 matching bases. Trimming cost V 5 bases and J 3 bases, with 15 bases left between them. CDR3 length: 15 residues. The germline CDR1 and CDR2 sequences are SGHNT and YYREEE (reference sequence). The CDR3 DNA is TGTGCCAGCAGATTTCTCGCGGAGGTCTACAATGAGCAGTTCTTC. This sequence encodes CASRFLAEVYNEQFF.

The CDR3 spells CASSPEGLAGGGDTQYF. In nucleotides, the CDR3 is TGTGCCAGCAGCCCCGAGGGACTAGCGGGAGGGGGAGATACGCAGTATTTT. The chain carries TRBV3-1 and TRBJ2-3; 16 bases match TRBD2. The CDR3 has 17 residues. CDR1 and CDR2 (germline): LGHDT, YNNKEL (reference sequence). With V trimmed by 4 bases and J by 5 bases, 6 bases remained unmatched.

The chain has TRBV20-1 and TRBJ2-4; no definite D call. CDR3 size: 14 residues. V was cut by 6 bases and J by 0 bases, with 12 bases left in between. Germline CDR1 and CDR2: DFQATT and SNEGSKA (reference sequence). The CDR3 coding sequence is TGCAGTGCACTACCAGGCCTAGCCAAAAACATTCAGTACTTC. Translation: CSALPGLAKNIQYF.

For this clonotype: One end of the junction varies from germline; a read error may be responsible. This chain connects TRBV7-6 to TRBJ2-3; possibly TRBD1 or TRBD2 for D (5 bases each). Germline V gene data show CDR1 as SGHVS and CDR2 as FNYEAQ. The CDR3 is 12 amino acids. The CDR3: CVSSLGTDTQYF. CDR3 nucleotide sequence: TGTGTCAGCAGCTTAGGGACGGACACGCAGTATTTT.

This clonotype showed up just a few times. The chain recombines TRBV30 with TRBJ1-1, with D maybe TRBD1 (5 bases). The CDR3 is made up of 14 amino acids. Trimming shortened V by 2 bases and J by 2 bases, and 12 bases separated the two germline ends. The germline V gene encodes CDR1 GTSNPN and CDR2 SVGIG (reference sequence). The CDR3 DNA reads TGTGCCTGGAGTCGCGGGGGAGGAAACACTGAAGCTTTCTTT. Encoded protein: CAWSRGGGNTEAFF. Together with reference TRBV30 and TRBJ1-1, the CDR3 gives the full variable domain: SQTIHQWPATLVQPVGSPLSLECTVEGTSNPNLYWYRQAAGRGLQLLFYSVGIGQISSEVPQNLSASRPQDRQFILSSKKLLLSDSGFYLCAWSRGGGNTEAFFGQGTRLTVV.

A few counts support this clonotype. J is TRBJ1-1 and V is TRBV13; D call uncertain. This CDR3 has 13 amino acids. Trimming took off 4 bases at V and 1 base at J, with 7 bases between the two ends. Germline lookup yields CDR1 PRHDT and CDR2 FYEKMQ (reference sequence). DNA of the CDR3: TGTGCCAGCAGCTCCCGACAGAACACTGAAGCTTTCTTT. This gives the protein CASSSRQNTEAFF. Variable domain in full (rest from reference TRBV13 and TRBJ1-1): AAGVIQSPRHLIKEKRETATLKCYPIPRHDTVYWYQQGPGQDPQFLISFYEKMQSDKGSIPDRFSAQQFSDYHSELNMSSLELGDSALYFCASSSRQNTEAFFGQGTRLTVV.

This clonotype has a handful of counts. The chain has TRBV11-2 and TRBJ2-1; no reliable D call. Germline V CDR1 and CDR2: SGHAT, FQNNGV. The V gene lost 2 bases and the J gene lost 6 bases, with 5 bases spanning the gap. The CDR3 has 12 amino acids. In DNA form, the CDR3 reads TGTGCCAGCAGCTTAATATCCAATGAGCAGTTCTTC. Translated, it gives CASSLISNEQFF.

V gene TRBV9 combines with J gene TRBJ2-1; 8 nucleotides match TRBD1. CDR1 is SGDLS, CDR2 YYNGEE, per germline. The junction had 9 bases not matched to a gene; V was cut back by 2 bases and J by 8 bases. This CDR3 has 15 amino acids. The CDR3 spells CASSVGQGMWDEQFF. Here the CDR3 DNA reads TGTGCCAGCAGCGTTGGACAGGGTATGTGGGATGAGCAGTTCTTC.

In its sample, this clonotype was seen a few times. The rearrangement links TRBV5-1 to TRBJ2-5; D call uncertain. V was pared by 4 bases and J by 5 bases, with 6 bases between. The CDR3 spans 11 residues. Per germline, CDR1 SGHRS and CDR2 YFSETQ. CDR3 region: CASSTEETQYF. CDR3 bases: TGCGCCAGCAGCACCGAGGAGACCCAGTACTTC.

The chain combines TRBV28 with TRBJ2-7, with a tentative D call TRBD1 (5 bases). CDR1 is MDHEN, CDR2 SYDVKM, per germline. V was pared by 3 bases and J by 1 base, with 16 bases between. The CDR3 consists of 16 residues. The CDR3 region has the DNA TGTGCCAGCAGTTTCGCTGGGGCAGACCTATCCTACGAGCAGTACTTC. This sequence encodes CASSFAGADLSYEQYF.

The rearrangement uses TRBV15 and TRBJ2-7; the D gene is possibly TRBD2 (5 bases). Germline CDR1 reads LNHNV; CDR2 reads YYDKDF (reference sequence). Trimming pared 0 bases from V and 0 bases from J, leaving 18 bases between. This CDR3 region has 18 residues. CDR3 bases: TGTGCCACCAGCAGAGATCGCCTAGGACTCCTCTCCTCCTACGAGCAGTACTTC. Its translation is CATSRDRLGLLSSYEQYF.

There are a few counts of this clonotype. J is TRBJ1-4 and V is TRBV29-1, with TRBD1 identical over 7 bases. The CDR3 is made up of 13 amino acids. The germline CDR1 and CDR2 sequences are SQVTM and ANQGSEA. Losses at the gene ends were 4 bases for V and 3 bases for J; bases not matched to a gene: 2. The CDR3 DNA is TGCAGCGTTGGGACAGGTTCTAATGAAAAACTGTTTTTT. Translating gives CSVGTGSNEKLFF.

In its sample, this clonotype was seen many times. CDR3 region: CSARDLRGVVDTQYF. The CDR3 coding sequence is TGCAGTGCTAGAGATCTGCGGGGAGTGGTAGATACGCAGTATTTT. This chain joins TRBV20-1 and TRBJ2-3; maybe TRBD2 (6 bases). This CDR3 is 15 amino acids long. V lost 0 bases to trimming and J lost 5 bases, with 15 bases between them. Germline assignment: CDR1 DFQATT and CDR2 SNEGSKA (reference sequence).

This clonotype has at least ten counts. The chain uses TRBV27 and TRBJ1-5, with unresolved D. Per germline, CDR1 MNHEY and CDR2 SMNVEV (reference sequence). Trimming shortened V by 4 bases and J by 4 bases, and 14 bases separated the two germline ends. The CDR3 has 15 residues. The CDR3 protein is CASSSRPLGNQPQHF. The CDR3 DNA is TGTGCCAGCAGTTCCCGGCCCCTAGGGAATCAGCCCCAGCATTTT.

This clonotype was counted ten times or more. The genes are TRBV15 and TRBJ2-7, with a tentative D call TRBD2 (6 bases). Germline V CDR1 and CDR2: LNHNV, YYDKDF (reference sequence). CDR3 length: 15 residues. V was shortened by 0 bases and J by 7 bases, with 16 bases between the two germline ends. CDR3: CATSREAAGPWEQYF. The DNA for the CDR3 is TGTGCCACCAGCAGAGAGGCAGCGGGTCCCTGGGAGCAGTACTTC.

This chain connects TRBV21-1 to TRBJ2-3. TRBV21-1 represents a pseudogene. The CDR3 consists of 14 residues. CDR3 region: CASSRPWGTDTQYF. CDR3 DNA: TGTGCCAGCAGCAGGCCTTGGGGAACAGATACGCAGTATTTT.

This clonotype was seen more than once but under ten times. The gene calls are TRBV30 and TRBJ1-1; no clear D. CDR3 length equals 12 residues. V was cut by 5 bases and J by 9 bases, with 16 bases left in between. Per germline, CDR1 GTSNPN and CDR2 SVGIG (reference sequence). Here the CDR3 DNA reads TGTGCCTGGCCCCCGTCTCAGATCCAAGCTTTCTTT. It yields the protein CAWPPSQIQAFF.